This TCR beta chain was recorded in a study of siplizumab effects on memory and regulatory T cells. Findings and limits, study-wide: There was no confirmation of the suppressive function of proliferating Tregs from siplizumab cultures.

Note on this clone: Its specificity is unknown.

Trimming cost V 1 base and J 5 bases, with 11 bases left between them. The CDR3 length is 14 residues. In germline, CDR1 is LNHNV, CDR2 YYDKDF (reference sequence). Assayed TCR templates numbered 90,000 to 100,000 for each sample. Only in-frame clones appear in the TCRdb table, and some are missing; sequencing was by immunoSEQ multiplex PCR. This table has about 64,000 clones, just over 95% appearing once. V usage is TRBV15 and J usage is TRBJ2-5; D gene unclear. The TCR was taken from a human donor in good health. Material for sequencing was naive CD8+ T cells sorted from blood. The CDR3 is CATSRVGDFETQYF. DNA of the CDR3: TGTGCCACCAGCAGAGTAGGCGATTTCGAGACCCAGTACTTC. Filled out from reference TRBV15 and TRBJ2-5, the complete variable domain reads DAMVIQNPRYQVTQFGKPVTLSCSQTLNHNVMYWYQQKSSQAPKLLFHYYDKDFNNEADTPDNFQSRRPNTSFCFLDIRSPGLGDTAMYLCATSRVGDFETQYFGPGTRLLVL.